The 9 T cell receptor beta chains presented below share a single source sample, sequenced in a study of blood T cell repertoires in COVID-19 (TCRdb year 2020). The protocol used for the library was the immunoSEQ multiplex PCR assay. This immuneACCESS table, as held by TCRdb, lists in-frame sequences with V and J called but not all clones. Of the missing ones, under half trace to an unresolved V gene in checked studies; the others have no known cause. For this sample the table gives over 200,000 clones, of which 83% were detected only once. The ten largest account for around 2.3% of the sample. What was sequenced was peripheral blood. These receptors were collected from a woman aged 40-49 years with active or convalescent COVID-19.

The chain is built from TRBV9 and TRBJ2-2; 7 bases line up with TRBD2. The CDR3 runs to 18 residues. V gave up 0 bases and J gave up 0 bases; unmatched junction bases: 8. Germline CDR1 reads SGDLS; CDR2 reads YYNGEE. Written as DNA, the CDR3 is TGTGCCAGCAGCGTAGGATCTAGCGGAAACCCGAACACCGGGGAGCTGTTTTTT. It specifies CASSVGSSGNPNTGELFF.

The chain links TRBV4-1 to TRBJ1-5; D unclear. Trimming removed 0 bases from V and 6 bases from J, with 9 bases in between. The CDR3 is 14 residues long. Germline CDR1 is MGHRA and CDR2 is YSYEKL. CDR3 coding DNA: TGCGCCAGCAGCCAAGATCTAGGTCGTCAGCCCCAGCATTTT. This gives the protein CASSQDLGRQPQHF.

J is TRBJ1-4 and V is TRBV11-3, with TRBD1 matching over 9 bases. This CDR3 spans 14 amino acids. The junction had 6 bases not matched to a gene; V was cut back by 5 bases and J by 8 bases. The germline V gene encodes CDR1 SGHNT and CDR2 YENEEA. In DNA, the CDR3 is TGTGCCAGCAGCCTACAGGGGGCGTTGGAAAAACTGTTTTTT. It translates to CASSLQGALEKLFF.

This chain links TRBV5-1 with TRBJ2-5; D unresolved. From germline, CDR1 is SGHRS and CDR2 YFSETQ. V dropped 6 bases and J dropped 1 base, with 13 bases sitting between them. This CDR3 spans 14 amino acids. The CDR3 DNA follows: TGCGCCAGCAACCCCCGAGCGCTCCAAGAGACCCAGTACTTC. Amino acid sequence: CASNPRALQETQYF.

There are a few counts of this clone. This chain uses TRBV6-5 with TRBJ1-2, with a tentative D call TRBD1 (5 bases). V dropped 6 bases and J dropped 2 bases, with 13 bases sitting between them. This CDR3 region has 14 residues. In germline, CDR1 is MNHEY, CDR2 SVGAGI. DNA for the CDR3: TGTGCCAGCAGCAAGCCCGGGGGGAACTATGGCTACACCTTC. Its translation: CASSKPGGNYGYTF.

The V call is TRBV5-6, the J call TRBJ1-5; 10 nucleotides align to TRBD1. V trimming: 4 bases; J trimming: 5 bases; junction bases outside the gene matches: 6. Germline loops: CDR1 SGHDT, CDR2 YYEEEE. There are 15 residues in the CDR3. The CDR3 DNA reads TGTGCCAGCAGCGGAAGCGACAGGGGGCATCAGCCCCAGCATTTT. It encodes CASSGSDRGHQPQHF.

The chain's CDR3 is CASSFPGLATADTQYF. CDR3 DNA sequence: TGTGCCAGTAGCTTCCCGGGACTAGCGACAGCAGATACGCAGTATTTT. This chain connects TRBV19 to TRBJ2-3; TRBD2 agrees at 10 bases. This CDR3 has 16 amino acids. CDR1 is LNHDA, CDR2 SQIVND, per germline (reference sequence). Trimming removed 6 bases from V and 4 bases from J; junction bases left unmatched: 10.

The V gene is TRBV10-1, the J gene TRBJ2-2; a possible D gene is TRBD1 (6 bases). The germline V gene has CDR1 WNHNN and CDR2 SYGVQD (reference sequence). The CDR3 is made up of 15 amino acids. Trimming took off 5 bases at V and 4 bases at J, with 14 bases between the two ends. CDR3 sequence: CASSTAGEITGELFF. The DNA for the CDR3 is TGCGCCAGCAGTACGGCAGGGGAAATCACCGGGGAGCTGTTTTTT.

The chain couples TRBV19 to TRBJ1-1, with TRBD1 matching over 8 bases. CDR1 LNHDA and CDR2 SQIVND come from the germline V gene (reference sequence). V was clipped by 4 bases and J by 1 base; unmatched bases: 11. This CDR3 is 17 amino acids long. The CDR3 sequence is CASSTVDRGVRNTEAFF. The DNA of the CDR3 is TGTGCCAGTAGTACAGTCGACAGGGGAGTAAGGAACACTGAAGCTTTCTTT.